These T cell receptor beta chains were read from a single sample in a study of T cells after yellow fever vaccination. One entry per CDR3 protein results from TCRdb running MiXCR on the 5' RACE reads. This table holds fewer than 650,000 distinct CDR3 sequences, around a fifth found once. Sample: PBMCs, taken about 20 days after the first yellow fever vaccination. Receptors originate from a man aged 18-30 years who received the YFV17D yellow fever vaccine. Each CDR3 is given with its conserved first and last residue.

j_call,v_call,cdr3_length,cdr3_aa
TRBJ2-1,TRBV5-1,15,CASSLGAALGNEQFF
TRBJ2-1,TRBV7-9,12,CASSLGVGEQFF
TRBJ1-2,TRBV5-6,15,CASSPGTGANYGYTF
TRBJ2-5,TRBV9,15,CASSPRRTGGETQYF
TRBJ2-7,TRBV4-1,13,CASSQASGAEQYF
TRBJ1-1,TRBV5-1,14,CASSLTGTGGEAFF
TRBJ2-1,TRBV4-2,14,CASSQDDGIREQFF
TRBJ1-1,TRBV12-3/TRBV12-4,14,CASSLFGGQTEAFF
TRBJ1-2,TRBV4-3,15,CASSQDWGRGDGYTF
TRBJ2-5,TRBV7-2,14,CASSLSGHKETQYF
TRBJ2-5,TRBV5-1,14,CASNVPGSQETQYF
TRBJ2-3,TRBV3-1,15,CASRQDTRRADTQYF
TRBJ1-2,TRBV27,12,CASTLQGVGYTF
TRBJ1-4,TRBV9,14,CASSVAVGNEKLFF
TRBJ1-5,TRBV12-3/TRBV12-4,13,CASSPSYVQPQHF
TRBJ1-4,TRBV5-1,14,CASSLDIGDEKLFF
TRBJ2-3,TRBV28,16,CASTLPGGSSTDTQYF
TRBJ2-2,TRBV5-1,15,CASSQSQGSTGELFF
TRBJ2-4,TRBV2,16,CASSDPRSGGRNIQYF
TRBJ2-5,TRBV29-1,12,CSIWAGGETQYF
TRBJ1-2,TRBV5-6,14,CASCFWTGVYGYTF
TRBJ2-2,TRBV3-1,16,CASRPPGVKNTGELFF
TRBJ2-3,TRBV20-1,14,CSALSGGATDTQYF
TRBJ2-3,TRBV6-1,14,CATSGTSGGDTQYF
TRBJ2-7,TRBV10-3,16,CAISGDLAATSYEQYF
TRBJ1-3,TRBV4-1,15,CASSPTGTGGNTIYF
TRBJ2-5,TRBV6-1,16,CASSGSGTSFQETQYF
TRBJ2-1,TRBV20-1,16,CSARGLLLAGGNEQFF
TRBJ2-5,TRBV5-1,13,CASSLQGQETQYF
TRBJ2-1,TRBV11-2,18,CASSLSPTSGGSYNEQFF
TRBJ2-2,TRBV7-2,13,CASSRQDSGELFF
TRBJ1-1,TRBV30,14,CAWSVRWPRGEAFF
TRBJ2-1,TRBV6-5,14,CASSYSGAGQGLFF
TRBJ2-3,TRBV5-1,15,CASSPGQEDTDTQYF
TRBJ2-3,TRBV27,14,CASSRQGLTDTQYF
TRBJ2-1,TRBV7-9,16,CASSLGGLRGVNEQFF
TRBJ2-2,TRBV25-1,19,CASSEGVVSGGRGTGELFF
TRBJ2-7,TRBV6-5,15,CASSYGTSGTYEQYF
TRBJ2-3,TRBV7-8,16,CASSPRLAGGTDTQYF
TRBJ2-7,TRBV5-1,13,CASGGAPTYEQYF
TRBJ2-3,TRBV4-2,15,CASSLKEDEGDTQYF
TRBJ2-7,TRBV5-6,15,CASSLGAGIPYEQYF
TRBJ2-3,TRBV5-1,14,CASSFLQGADTQYF
TRBJ1-4,TRBV7-2,14,CASSRMSTNEKLFF
TRBJ1-4,TRBV20-1,13,CSATTGGDEKLFF
TRBJ2-7,TRBV7-2,15,CASSPRGRAAYEQYF
TRBJ2-3,TRBV9,20,CASSVRPDRAWGPSTDTQYF
TRBJ2-5,TRBV13,14,CASSRQGQSETQYF
TRBJ2-3,TRBV29-1,13,CSVSGGAGDTQYF